This entry lists 13 T cell receptor beta chains sequenced from one sample in a study of neoadjuvant anti-PD-1 for oral cavity cancer. The repertoire was sequenced with immunoSEQ multiplex PCR; TCRdb's copy has only in-frame clones and lacks some. The table records some 10,000 clones, roughly 67% of them present only once. Time point in this sample: after neoadjuvant nivolumab, at surgical resection. This specimen was tumor tissue, taken after nivolumab (anti-PD-1) treatment. The receptors were sampled from a person between 35 and 79 years old with oral cavity squamous cell carcinoma.

This rearrangement joins TRBV29-1 to TRBJ2-3; 7 bases are a match to TRBD2. CDR1 SQVTM and CDR2 ANQGSEA come from the germline V gene. The CDR3 has 15 amino acids. The junction had 5 bases not matched to a gene; V was cut back by 0 bases and J by 2 bases. In nucleotides, the CDR3 is TGCAGCGTTGAAGAATTACTAGCGAACACAGATACGCAGTATTTT. Residues: CSVEELLANTDTQYF.

This clone has only a few counts. This chain joins TRBV5-4 and TRBJ2-7; 7 bases agree with TRBD1. Trimming took 3 bases from V and 2 from J; bases not matched to a gene: 5. The CDR3 runs to 14 residues. CDR1 is SGHNT and CDR2 is YYREEE in the germline V gene (reference sequence). The CDR3 reads CASSSTGSTYEQYF. The DNA of the CDR3 is TGTGCCAGCAGCTCGACAGGGTCTACCTACGAGCAGTACTTC.

The rearrangement joins TRBV7-9 to TRBJ1-4, with a tentative D call TRBD1 (5 bases). The V and J ends lost 6 bases and 2 bases respectively, with 13 bases between them. Per germline, CDR1 SEHNR and CDR2 FQNEAQ (reference sequence). The CDR3 has 15 amino acids. In nucleotides, the CDR3 is TGTGCCAGCAGTTACCGTGGGGGGACTAATGAAAAACTGTTTTTT. It encodes CASSYRGGTNEKLFF.

The V call is TRBV6-1, the J call TRBJ2-2; D assignment may be TRBD1 or TRBD2 (5 bases each). Trimming stripped 2 bases from V and 1 base from J, with 14 bases between. Germline V gives CDR1 MNHNS, CDR2 SASEGT. The CDR3 has 17 residues. The CDR3 reads CASSERGEGRNTGELFF. DNA of the CDR3: TGTGCCAGCAGTGAAAGGGGCGAGGGCCGGAACACCGGGGAGCTGTTTTTT.

The CDR3 coding sequence is TGTGCCAGCAGTCCTAGGAGTGGCAATCAGCCCCAGCATTTT. It codes for CASSPRSGNQPQHF. The chain recombines TRBV27 with TRBJ1-5; no firm D call. This CDR3 has 14 amino acids. CDR1 and CDR2 (germline): MNHEY, SMNVEV (reference sequence). Trimming cost V 5 bases and J 2 bases, with 10 bases left between them.

In DNA form, the CDR3 reads TGTGCCAGCAGCTCATCCGGGACAGGGCTAGGCGAGCAGTACTTC. Its translation: CASSSSGTGLGEQYF. The chain couples TRBV7-6 to TRBJ2-7; 9 nucleotides align to TRBD1. Trimming at V came to 4 bases and at J to 6 bases, leaving 10 bases not matched to a gene. This CDR3 is built from 15 residues. In germline, CDR1 is SGHVS, CDR2 FNYEAQ. The full variable domain, completed using reference TRBV7-6 and TRBJ2-7, is GAGVSQSPRYKVTKRGQDVALRCDPISGHVSLYWYRQALGQGPEFLTYFNYEAQQDKSGLPNDRFSAERPEGSISTLTIQRTEQRDSAMYRCASSSSGTGLGEQYFGPGTRLTVT.

This chain links TRBV5-1 with TRBJ2-3, with 9 bases fitting TRBD1. Germline V gene lookup returns CDR1 SGHRS and CDR2 YFSETQ. The CDR3 spans 17 residues. Trimming cost V 4 bases and J 2 bases; bases outside gene matches: 11. The CDR3 region has the DNA TGCGCCAGCAGCCCCGGACCGGGACAGGGCCCCACAGATACGCAGTATTTT. Translated: CASSPGPGQGPTDTQYF.

J is TRBJ2-2 and V is TRBV7-3; the D call may be TRBD1 or TRBD2 (7 bases each). V was clipped by 8 bases and J by 4 bases, with 17 bases between them. The CDR3 loop spans 15 amino acids. The V gene's germline CDR1 is SGHTA and CDR2 FQGTGA. The CDR3: CASSRGGGGTGELFF. CDR3 coding DNA: TGTGCCAGCTCCAGGGGGGGAGGAGGCACCGGGGAGCTGTTTTTT.

The rearrangement joins TRBV29-1 to TRBJ2-1, with TRBD2 matching over 8 bases. V lost 4 bases to trimming and J lost 10 bases; unmatched junction nucleotides: 12. This CDR3 has 14 amino acids. Germline V gene sequence: CDR1 SQVTM, CDR2 ANQGSEA. The CDR3 loop reads CSVGRSGSAMEQFF. As DNA, the CDR3 is TGCAGCGTTGGTAGAAGCGGGAGCGCCATGGAGCAGTTCTTC.

This rearrangement joins TRBV9 to TRBJ1-6; 8 positions match TRBD1. V was pared by 3 bases and J by 11 bases, with 10 bases of the junction left unmatched. There are 15 residues in the CDR3. Germline CDR1 SGDLS, CDR2 YYNGEE. The CDR3 loop reads CASSEDRAWGAPLHF. The CDR3, as DNA: TGTGCCAGCAGCGAGGACAGGGCCTGGGGTGCACCCCTCCACTTT.

The J gene is TRBJ2-6, the V gene TRBV30; tentatively, D is TRBD1 (5 bases). This CDR3 has 17 residues. Germline values: CDR1 GTSNPN, CDR2 SVGIG (reference sequence). Trimming removed 4 bases from V and 7 bases from J, with 23 bases in between. The CDR3 region is CAWTARQFLSLANVLTF. The CDR3 DNA sequence: TGTGCCTGGACCGCAAGACAGTTTCTCTCTTTAGCCAACGTCCTGACTTTC.

This chain joins TRBV30 and TRBJ1-1, with D possibly matching TRBD1 (5 bases). Trimming removed 0 bases from V and 4 bases from J, with 9 bases in between. The CDR3 is 13 amino acids. The germline gives CDR1 GTSNPN, CDR2 SVGIG (reference sequence). The CDR3 sequence: CAWSVVRGTEAFF. CDR3 nucleotide sequence: TGTGCCTGGAGTGTCGTGAGGGGCACTGAAGCTTTCTTT.

The V gene is TRBV28, the J gene TRBJ2-1, with 8 bases fitting TRBD2. In germline, CDR1 is MDHEN, CDR2 SYDVKM. The junction had 12 bases not matched to a gene; V was cut back by 7 bases and J by 4 bases. This CDR3 is 16 amino acids long. The CDR3 loop is CASTPSPGGQYNEQFF. CDR3 DNA sequence: TGTGCCAGCACCCCCTCCCCGGGAGGGCAGTACAATGAGCAGTTCTTC.